This T cell receptor (beta chain) was sequenced for a study of T cell clones after liver transplantation. Study at large: Three of the eight recipients were HCV-positive; the rest had non-autoimmune, non-viral transplant indications. General study findings and limits: Small, mixed patient groups and varying post-transplant times limit these conclusions.

Sequenced by immunoSEQ multiplex PCR; TCRdb stores in-frame clones only, minus some. Among roughly 56,000 clones listed, roughly 74% were seen once. This CDR3 has 16 amino acids. After removal of 2 bases from V and 7 bases from J, the junction contained 8 bases not matched to a gene. Per the germline V gene, CDR1 is MNHEY and CDR2 is SVGAGI. With regard to this clone: The antigen is undetermined.

This receptor was identified in a human patient who received a liver transplant. The graft donor may account for some of the T cells. This chain joins TRBV6-5 and TRBJ1-2; 12 bases are a match to TRBD1. The sequencing here drew on CD4+ T cells from blood, taken roughly 55 months after liver transplant. The CDR3 DNA is TGTGCCAGCAGTTACATTGCCGGGACAGGGGGCCTTGGCTACACCTTC. Translating gives CASSYIAGTGGLGYTF.